The T cell receptor beta chain under discussion was sequenced for a study of T cell responses to AZD1222 COVID-19 vaccine. V shed 5 bases and J shed 0 bases, with 19 bases lying between them. This CDR3 spans 17 amino acids. The germline V gene has CDR1 MNHEY and CDR2 SMNVEV (reference sequence). Whole-study results and caveats: Females outnumbered males among donors, who were mostly white British; clonal diversity was possibly underestimated. None of the repertoires were sampled until the peak T cell response had passed.

As concerns this clone: Its antigen remains unknown.

Sequencing was performed with immunoSEQ multiplex PCR; in TCRdb, only in-frame clones are kept and a portion is missing. The sample contains 80,000 or so clones, around 89% of which appear only once. The TCR sequence derives from an adult in good health. The chain has TRBV27 and TRBJ1-1, with D possibly TRBD1 on 5 matching bases. Sequenced material: peripheral blood, taken on day 0 of AZD1222 vaccination. Here the CDR3 reads CASSRQLWKCVNTEAFF. In nucleotides, the CDR3 is TGTGCCAGCAGTCGACAGTTGTGGAAGTGTGTGAACACTGAAGCTTTCTTT.